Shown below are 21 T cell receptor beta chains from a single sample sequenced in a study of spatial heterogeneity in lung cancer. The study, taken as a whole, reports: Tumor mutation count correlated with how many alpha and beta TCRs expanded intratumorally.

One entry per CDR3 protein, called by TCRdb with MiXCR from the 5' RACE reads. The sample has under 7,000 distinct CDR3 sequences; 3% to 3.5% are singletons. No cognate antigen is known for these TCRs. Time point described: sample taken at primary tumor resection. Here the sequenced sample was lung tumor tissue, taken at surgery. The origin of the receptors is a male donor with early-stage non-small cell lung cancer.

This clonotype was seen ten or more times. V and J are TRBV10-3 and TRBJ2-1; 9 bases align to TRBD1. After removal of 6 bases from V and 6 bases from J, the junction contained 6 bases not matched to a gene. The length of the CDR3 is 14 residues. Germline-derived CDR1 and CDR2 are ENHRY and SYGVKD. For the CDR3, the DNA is TGTGCCATCAGGGAGGGACAGGGAACCAATGAGCAGTTCTTC. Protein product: CAIREGQGTNEQFF.

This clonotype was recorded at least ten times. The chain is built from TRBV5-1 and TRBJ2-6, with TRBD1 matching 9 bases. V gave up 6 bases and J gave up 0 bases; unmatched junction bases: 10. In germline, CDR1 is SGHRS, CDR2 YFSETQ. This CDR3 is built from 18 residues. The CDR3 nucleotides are TGCGCCAGCACCTCGCCACAGGGGGCGGACTCTGGGGCCAACGTCCTGACTTTC. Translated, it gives CASTSPQGADSGANVLTF.

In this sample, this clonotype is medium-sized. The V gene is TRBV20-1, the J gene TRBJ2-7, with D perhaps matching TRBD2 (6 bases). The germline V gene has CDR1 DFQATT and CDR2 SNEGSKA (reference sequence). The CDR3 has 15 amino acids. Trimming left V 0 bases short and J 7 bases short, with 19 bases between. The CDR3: CSARDHLDSRGEQYF. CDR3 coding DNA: TGCAGTGCTAGAGATCATCTGGACTCCCGGGGGGAGCAGTACTTC.

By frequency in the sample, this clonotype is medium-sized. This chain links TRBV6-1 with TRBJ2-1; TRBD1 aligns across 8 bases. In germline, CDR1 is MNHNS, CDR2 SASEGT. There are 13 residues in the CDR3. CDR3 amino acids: CARTGSWYNEQFF. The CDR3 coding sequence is TGTGCACGGACAGGGAGCTGGTACAATGAGCAGTTCTTC.

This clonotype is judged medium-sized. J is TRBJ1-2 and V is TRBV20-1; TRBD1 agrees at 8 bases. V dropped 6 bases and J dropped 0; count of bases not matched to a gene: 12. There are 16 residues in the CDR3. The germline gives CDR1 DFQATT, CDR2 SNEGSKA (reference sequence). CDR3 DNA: TGCAGTGCACATCCGCCGACAGGGGCGACTAACTATGGCTACACCTTC. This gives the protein CSAHPPTGATNYGYTF.

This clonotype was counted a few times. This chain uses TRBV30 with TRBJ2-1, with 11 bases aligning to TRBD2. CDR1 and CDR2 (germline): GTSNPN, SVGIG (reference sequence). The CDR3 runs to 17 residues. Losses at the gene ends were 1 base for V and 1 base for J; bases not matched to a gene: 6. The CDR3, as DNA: TGTGCCTGGAGTGCCGGGACTAGCGGAAGGTCCTACAATGAGCAGTTCTTC. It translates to CAWSAGTSGRSYNEQFF.

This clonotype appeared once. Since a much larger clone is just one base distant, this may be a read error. CDR3 sequence: CASSSSGGASTRELFF. CDR3 DNA: TGTGCCAGCAGCTCTAGCGGGGGGGCGAGCACCAGGGAGCTGTTTTTT. The chain carries TRBV7-7 and TRBJ2-2, with 12 positions matching TRBD2. Looked up from germline, CDR1 is SSHAT and CDR2 is FNYEAQ (reference sequence). CDR3 length: 16 residues.

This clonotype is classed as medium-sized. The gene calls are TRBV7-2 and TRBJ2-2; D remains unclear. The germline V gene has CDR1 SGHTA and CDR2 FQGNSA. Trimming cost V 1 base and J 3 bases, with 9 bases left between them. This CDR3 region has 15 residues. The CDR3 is CASSLVSADTGELFF. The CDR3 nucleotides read TGTGCCAGCAGCTTAGTGAGCGCAGACACCGGGGAGCTGTTTTTT.

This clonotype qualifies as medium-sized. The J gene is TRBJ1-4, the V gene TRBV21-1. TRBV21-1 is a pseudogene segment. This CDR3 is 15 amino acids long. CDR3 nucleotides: TGTGCCAGCCCCAAGCGGTCGTCAACTAATGAAAAACTGTTTTTT. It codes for CASPKRSSTNEKLFF.

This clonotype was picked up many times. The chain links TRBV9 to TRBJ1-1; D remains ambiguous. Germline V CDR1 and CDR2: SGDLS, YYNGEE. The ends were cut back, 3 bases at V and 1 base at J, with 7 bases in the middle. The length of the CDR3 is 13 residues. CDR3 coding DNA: TGTGCCAGCAGCGCTTCAGGGAACACTGAAGCTTTCTTT. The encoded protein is CASSASGNTEAFF.

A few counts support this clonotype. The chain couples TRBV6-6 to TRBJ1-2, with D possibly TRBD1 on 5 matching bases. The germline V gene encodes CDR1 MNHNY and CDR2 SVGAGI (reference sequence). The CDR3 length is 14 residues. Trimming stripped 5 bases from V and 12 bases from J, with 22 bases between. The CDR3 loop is CASSPGTDYDDDTF. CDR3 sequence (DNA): TGTGCCAGCAGTCCCGGGACGGACTATGATGACGACACCTTC.

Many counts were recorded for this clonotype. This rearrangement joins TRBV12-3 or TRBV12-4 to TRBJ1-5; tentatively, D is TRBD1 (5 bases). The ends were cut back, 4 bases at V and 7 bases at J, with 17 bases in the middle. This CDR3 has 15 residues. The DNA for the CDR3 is TGTGCCAGCAGTTCAAGAGGGGTAGGGTTCCAGCCCCAGCATTTT. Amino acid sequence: CASSSRGVGFQPQHF.

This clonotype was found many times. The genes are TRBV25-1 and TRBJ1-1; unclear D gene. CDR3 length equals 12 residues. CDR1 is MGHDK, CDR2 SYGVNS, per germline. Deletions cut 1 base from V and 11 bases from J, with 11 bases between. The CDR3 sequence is CASSESTAAAFF. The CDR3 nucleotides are TGTGCCAGCAGTGAATCGACCGCCGCGGCTTTCTTT. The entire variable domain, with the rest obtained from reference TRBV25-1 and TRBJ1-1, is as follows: EADIYQTPRYLVIGTGKKITLECSQTMGHDKMYWYQQDPGMELHLIHYSYGVNSTEKGDLSSESTVSRIRTEHFPLTLESARPSHTSQYLCASSESTAAAFFGQGTRLTVV.

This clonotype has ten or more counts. Written as DNA, the CDR3 is TGTGCCAGCAGTTGGGCGGGCCCAACTAATGAAAAACTGTTTTTT. This codes for CASSWAGPTNEKLFF. V usage is TRBV25-1 and J usage is TRBJ1-4; the D is unclear. This CDR3 is 15 amino acids long. Trimming removed 5 bases from V and 0 bases from J, with 10 bases in between. Germline values: CDR1 MGHDK, CDR2 SYGVNS.

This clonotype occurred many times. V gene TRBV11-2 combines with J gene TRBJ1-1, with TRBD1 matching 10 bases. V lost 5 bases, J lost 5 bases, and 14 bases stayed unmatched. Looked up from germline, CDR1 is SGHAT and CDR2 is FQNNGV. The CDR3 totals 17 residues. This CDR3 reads CASSGRQGASWGTEAFF. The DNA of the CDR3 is TGTGCCAGCAGCGGCCGACAGGGGGCTTCGTGGGGTACTGAAGCTTTCTTT.

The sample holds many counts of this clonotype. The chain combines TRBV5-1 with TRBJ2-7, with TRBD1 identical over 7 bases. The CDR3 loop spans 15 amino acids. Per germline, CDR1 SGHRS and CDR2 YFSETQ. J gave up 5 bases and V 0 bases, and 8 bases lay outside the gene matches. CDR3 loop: CASSLVGQPMDEQYF. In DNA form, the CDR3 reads TGCGCCAGCAGCTTGGTGGGACAGCCCATGGACGAGCAGTACTTC.

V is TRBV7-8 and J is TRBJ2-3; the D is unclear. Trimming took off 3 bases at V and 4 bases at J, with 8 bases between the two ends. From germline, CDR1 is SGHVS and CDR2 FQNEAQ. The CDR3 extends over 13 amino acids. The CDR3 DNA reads TGTGCCAGCAGCTTCCCTGGCGCAGATACGCAGTATTTT. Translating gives CASSFPGADTQYF.

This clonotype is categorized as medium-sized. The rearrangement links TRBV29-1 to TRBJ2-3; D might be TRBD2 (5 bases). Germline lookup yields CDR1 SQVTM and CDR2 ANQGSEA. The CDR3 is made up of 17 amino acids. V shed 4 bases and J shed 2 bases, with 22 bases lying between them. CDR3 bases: TGCAGCGTTGTCTCAGGACTTGGGCCTTCTCTCACAGATACGCAGTATTTT. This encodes CSVVSGLGPSLTDTQYF.

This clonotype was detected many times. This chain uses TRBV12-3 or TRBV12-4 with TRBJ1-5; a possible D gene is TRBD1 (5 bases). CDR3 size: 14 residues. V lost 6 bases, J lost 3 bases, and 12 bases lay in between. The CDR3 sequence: CASSRRAPNQPQHF. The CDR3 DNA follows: TGTGCCAGCAGCCGCAGGGCCCCCAATCAGCCCCAGCATTTT.

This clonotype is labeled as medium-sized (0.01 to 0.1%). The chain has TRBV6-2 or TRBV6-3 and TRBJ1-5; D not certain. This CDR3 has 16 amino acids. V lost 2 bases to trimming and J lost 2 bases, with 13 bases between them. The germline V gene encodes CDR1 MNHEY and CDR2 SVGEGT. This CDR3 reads CASSYGDFGGNQPQHF. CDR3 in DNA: TGTGCCAGCAGTTACGGAGATTTTGGAGGCAATCAGCCCCAGCATTTT.

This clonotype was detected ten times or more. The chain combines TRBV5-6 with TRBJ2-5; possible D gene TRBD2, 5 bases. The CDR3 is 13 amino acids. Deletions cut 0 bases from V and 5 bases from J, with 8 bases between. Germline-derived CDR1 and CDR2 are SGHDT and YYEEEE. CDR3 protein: CASSLVGEETQYF. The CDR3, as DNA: TGTGCCAGCAGCTTGGTGGGAGAGGAGACCCAGTACTTC.